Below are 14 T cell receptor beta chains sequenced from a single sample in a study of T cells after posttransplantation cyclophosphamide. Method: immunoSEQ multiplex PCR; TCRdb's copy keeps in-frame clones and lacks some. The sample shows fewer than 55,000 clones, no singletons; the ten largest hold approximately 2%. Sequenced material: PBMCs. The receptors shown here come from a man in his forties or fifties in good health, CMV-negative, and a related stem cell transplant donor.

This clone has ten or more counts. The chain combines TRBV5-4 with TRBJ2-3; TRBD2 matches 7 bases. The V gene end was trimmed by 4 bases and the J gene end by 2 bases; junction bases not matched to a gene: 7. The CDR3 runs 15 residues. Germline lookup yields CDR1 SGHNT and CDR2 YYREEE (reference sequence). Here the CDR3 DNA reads TGTGCCAGCAGCATTCCTAGCGGTGTCACAGATACGCAGTATTTT. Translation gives CASSIPSGVTDTQYF.

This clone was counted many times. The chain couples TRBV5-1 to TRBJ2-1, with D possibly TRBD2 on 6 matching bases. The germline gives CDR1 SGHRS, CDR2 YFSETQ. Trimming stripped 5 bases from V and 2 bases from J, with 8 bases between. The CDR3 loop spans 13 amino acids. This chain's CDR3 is CASRGGAYNEQFF. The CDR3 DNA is TGCGCCAGCAGGGGGGGAGCCTACAATGAGCAGTTCTTC.

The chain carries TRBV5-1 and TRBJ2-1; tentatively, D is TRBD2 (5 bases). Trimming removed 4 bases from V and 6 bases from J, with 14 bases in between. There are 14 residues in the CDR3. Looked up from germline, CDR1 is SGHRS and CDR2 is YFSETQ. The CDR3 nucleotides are TGCGCCAGCAGCGAGGGTTCTCCGGGCAATGAGCAGTTCTTC. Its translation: CASSEGSPGNEQFF.

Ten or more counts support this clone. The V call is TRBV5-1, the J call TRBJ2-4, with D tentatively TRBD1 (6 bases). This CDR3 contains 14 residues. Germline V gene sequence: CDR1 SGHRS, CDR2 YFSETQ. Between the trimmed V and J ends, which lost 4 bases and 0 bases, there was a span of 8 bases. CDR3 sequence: CASSPGVAKNIQYF. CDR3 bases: TGCGCCAGCAGCCCAGGGGTAGCCAAAAACATTCAGTACTTC.

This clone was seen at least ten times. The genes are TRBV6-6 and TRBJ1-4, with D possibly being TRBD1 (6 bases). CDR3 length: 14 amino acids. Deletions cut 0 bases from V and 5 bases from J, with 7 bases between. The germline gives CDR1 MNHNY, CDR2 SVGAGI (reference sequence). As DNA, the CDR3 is TGTGCCAGCAGTTACTCGGGGACAAATGAAAAACTGTTTTTT. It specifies CASSYSGTNEKLFF.

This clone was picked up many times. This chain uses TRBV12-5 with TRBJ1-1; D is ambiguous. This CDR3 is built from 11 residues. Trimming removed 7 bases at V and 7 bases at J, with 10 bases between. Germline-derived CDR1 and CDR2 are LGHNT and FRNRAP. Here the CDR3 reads CASVVLSEAFF. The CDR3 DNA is TGTGCTAGTGTAGTTTTGAGTGAAGCTTTCTTT.

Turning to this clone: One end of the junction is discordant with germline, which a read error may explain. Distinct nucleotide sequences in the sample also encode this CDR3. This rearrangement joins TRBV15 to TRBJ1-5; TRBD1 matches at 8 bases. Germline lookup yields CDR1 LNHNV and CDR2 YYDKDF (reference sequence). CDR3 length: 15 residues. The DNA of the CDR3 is TGCGCCACCAGCAGAGCGGCAGGGGGCTATCAGCCCCAGCATTTT. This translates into CATSRAAGGYQPQHF.

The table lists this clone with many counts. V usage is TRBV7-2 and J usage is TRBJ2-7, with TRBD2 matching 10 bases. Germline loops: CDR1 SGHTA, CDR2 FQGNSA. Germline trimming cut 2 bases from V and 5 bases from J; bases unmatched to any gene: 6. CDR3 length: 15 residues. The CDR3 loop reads CASSLLAGAPNEQYV. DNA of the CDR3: TGTGCCAGCAGCTTACTAGCGGGAGCCCCTAACGAGCAGTACGTC.

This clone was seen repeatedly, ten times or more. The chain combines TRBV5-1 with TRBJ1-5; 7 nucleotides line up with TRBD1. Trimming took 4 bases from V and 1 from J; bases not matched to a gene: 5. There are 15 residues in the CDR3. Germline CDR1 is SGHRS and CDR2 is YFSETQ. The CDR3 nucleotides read TGCGCCAGCAGCGCAGGGACAGCAAGCAATCAGCCCCAGCATTTT. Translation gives CASSAGTASNQPQHF.

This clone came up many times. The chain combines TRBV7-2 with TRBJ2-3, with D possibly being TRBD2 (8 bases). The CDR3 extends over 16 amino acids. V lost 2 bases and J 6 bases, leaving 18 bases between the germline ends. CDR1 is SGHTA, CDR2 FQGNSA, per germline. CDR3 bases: TGTGCCAGCAGCTTAAGTAGCGGGATGACAGGGGATACGCAGTATTTT. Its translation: CASSLSSGMTGDTQYF. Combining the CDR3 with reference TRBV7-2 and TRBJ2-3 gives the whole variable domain GAGVSQSPSNKVTEKGKDVELRCDPISGHTALYWYRQSLGQGLEFLIYFQGNSAPDKSGLPSDRFSAERTGGSVSTLTIQRTQQEDSAVYLCASSLSSGMTGDTQYFGPGTRLTVL.

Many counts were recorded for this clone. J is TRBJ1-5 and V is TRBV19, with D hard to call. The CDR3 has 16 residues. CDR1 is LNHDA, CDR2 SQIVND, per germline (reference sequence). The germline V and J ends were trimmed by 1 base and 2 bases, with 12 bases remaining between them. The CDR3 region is CASSIAPRERNQPQHF. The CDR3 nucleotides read TGTGCCAGTAGTATAGCCCCCCGCGAACGCAATCAGCCCCAGCATTTT.

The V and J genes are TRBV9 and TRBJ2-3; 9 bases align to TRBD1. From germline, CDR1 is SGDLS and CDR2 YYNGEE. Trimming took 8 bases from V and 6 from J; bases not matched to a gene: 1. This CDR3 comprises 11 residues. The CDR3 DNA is TGTGCCAGTGACAGGGGGGATACGCAGTATTTT. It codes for CASDRGDTQYF.

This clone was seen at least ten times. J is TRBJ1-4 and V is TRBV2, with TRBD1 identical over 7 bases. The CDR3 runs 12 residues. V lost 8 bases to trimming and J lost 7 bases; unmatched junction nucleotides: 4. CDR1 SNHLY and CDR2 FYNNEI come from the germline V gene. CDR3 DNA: TGTGCCAGCGGGCAGGGGGGTGAAAAACTGTTTTTT. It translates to CASGQGGEKLFF.

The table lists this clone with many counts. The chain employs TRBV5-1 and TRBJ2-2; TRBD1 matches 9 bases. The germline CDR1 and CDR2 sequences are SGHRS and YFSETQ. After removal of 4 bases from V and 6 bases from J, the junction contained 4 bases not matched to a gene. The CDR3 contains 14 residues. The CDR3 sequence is CASSPGQGPGELFF. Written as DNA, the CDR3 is TGCGCCAGCAGCCCCGGACAGGGGCCCGGGGAGCTGTTTTTT. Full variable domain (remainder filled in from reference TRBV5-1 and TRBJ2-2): KAGVTQTPRYLIKTRGQQVTLSCSPISGHRSVSWYQQTPGQGLQFLFEYFSETQRNKGNFPGRFSGRQFSNSRSEMNVSTLELGDSALYLCASSPGQGPGELFFGEGSRLTVL.